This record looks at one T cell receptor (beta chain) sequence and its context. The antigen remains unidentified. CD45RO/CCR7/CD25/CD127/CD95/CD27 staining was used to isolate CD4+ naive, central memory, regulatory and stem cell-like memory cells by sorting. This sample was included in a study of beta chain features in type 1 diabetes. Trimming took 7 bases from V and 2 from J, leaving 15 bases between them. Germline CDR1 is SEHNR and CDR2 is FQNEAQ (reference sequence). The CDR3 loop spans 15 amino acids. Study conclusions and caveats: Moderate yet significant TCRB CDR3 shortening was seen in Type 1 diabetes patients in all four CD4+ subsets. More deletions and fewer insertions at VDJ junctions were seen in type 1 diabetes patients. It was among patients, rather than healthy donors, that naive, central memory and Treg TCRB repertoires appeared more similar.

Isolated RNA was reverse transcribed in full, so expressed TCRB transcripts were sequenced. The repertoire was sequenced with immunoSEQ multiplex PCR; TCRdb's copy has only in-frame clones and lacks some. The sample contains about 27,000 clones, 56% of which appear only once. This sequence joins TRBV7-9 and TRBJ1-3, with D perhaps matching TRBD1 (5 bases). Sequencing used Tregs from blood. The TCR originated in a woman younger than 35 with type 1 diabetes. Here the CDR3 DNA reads TGTGCCAGCACCCGACAGCAGGGAACTGGAAACACCATATATTTT. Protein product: CASTRQQGTGNTIYF.